Presented here are 21 T cell receptor beta chains from one specimen sequenced in a study of control samples from healthy donors and cancer patients. The repertoire was sequenced with immunoSEQ multiplex PCR; TCRdb's copy has only in-frame clones and lacks some. The sample holds around 57,000 clones, 80% to 95% seen once. Material: PBMCs. These receptors originate from a man aged 25 to 40 with colorectal cancer.

This clone showed up just once. This chain connects TRBV30 to TRBJ2-3; 7 bases map to TRBD1. Germline CDR1 reads GTSNPN; CDR2 reads SVGIG (reference sequence). Trimming cost V 0 bases and J 6 bases; bases outside gene matches: 6. CDR3 length: 14 amino acids. DNA for the CDR3: TGTGCCTGGAGTGTAGGACAGGAATTGGATACGCAGTATTTT. This translates into CAWSVGQELDTQYF.

The chain employs TRBV18 and TRBJ1-2, with 10 bases lining up with TRBD1. The V and J ends lost 6 bases and 6 bases, in that order; junction bases with no gene match: 13. Looked up from germline, CDR1 is KGHSH and CDR2 is LQKENI. The CDR3 has 16 residues. The CDR3 region has the DNA TGTGCCAGCTCGCCTCTTTTCGGGACAGGGGAAAATGGCTACACCTTC. Translating it yields CASSPLFGTGENGYTF.

The chain couples TRBV7-2 to TRBJ2-3; D unclear. CDR1 and CDR2 from the germline V gene are SGHTA and FQGNSA. Deletions cut 5 bases from V and 0 bases from J, with 6 bases between. The CDR3 is made up of 13 amino acids. The CDR3 region has the DNA TGTGCCAGCAGCAGGGAAAGCACAGATACGCAGTATTTT. Protein sequence: CASSRESTDTQYF.

V usage is TRBV5-4 and J usage is TRBJ1-1; the D gene is possibly TRBD1 (6 bases). Germline V gene sequence: CDR1 SGHNT, CDR2 YYREEE (reference sequence). Trimming removed 0 bases at V and 3 bases at J, with 12 bases between. The CDR3 covers 15 residues. CDR3 in amino acids: CASSLAGGGDTEAFF. For the CDR3, the DNA is TGTGCCAGCAGCTTGGCCGGGGGCGGTGACACTGAAGCTTTCTTT.

The chain uses TRBV4-1 and TRBJ1-4; D remains unclear. Germline CDR1 MGHRA, CDR2 YSYEKL. The CDR3 is 15 residues long. V lost 4 bases to trimming and J lost 8 bases, with 17 bases between them. The CDR3 nucleotides are TGCGCCAGCAGCCCAACGGTCGTCCGAGTGGAAAAACTGTTTTTT. Translating it yields CASSPTVVRVEKLFF.

The rearrangement joins TRBV4-1 to TRBJ1-1; the D is unclear. Germline loops: CDR1 MGHRA, CDR2 YSYEKL. Deletions cut 0 bases from V and 1 base from J, with 6 bases between. The CDR3 consists of 14 residues. The CDR3 is CASSQDTSNTEAFF. The CDR3 nucleotides are TGCGCCAGCAGCCAAGATACGTCGAACACTGAAGCTTTCTTT.

The rearrangement joins TRBV19 to TRBJ2-1, with D possibly being TRBD2 (6 bases). The CDR3 is made up of 16 amino acids. The V end was cut by 0 bases, the J end by 3 bases, with 12 bases between. Germline V gene sequence: CDR1 LNHDA, CDR2 SQIVND (reference sequence). CDR3 loop: CASSIDAGTDYNEQFF. DNA for the CDR3: TGTGCCAGTAGTATAGATGCGGGAACCGACTACAATGAGCAGTTCTTC.

The chain is built from TRBV27 and TRBJ1-1, with D hard to call. Trimming shortened V by 3 bases and J by 5 bases, and 13 bases separated the two germline ends. From germline, CDR1 is MNHEY and CDR2 SMNVEV (reference sequence). The CDR3 has 14 amino acids. This chain's CDR3 is CASSFTLGGTEAFF. The CDR3 nucleotides are TGTGCCAGCAGTTTTACATTAGGAGGGACTGAAGCTTTCTTT.

The rearrangement uses TRBV18 and TRBJ2-7; maybe TRBD2 (6 bases). Germline V gene lookup returns CDR1 KGHSH and CDR2 LQKENI. This CDR3 spans 15 amino acids. Trimming took off 0 bases at V and 2 bases at J, with 11 bases between the two ends. The CDR3 sequence is CASSPPSGGAYEQYF. In nucleotides, the CDR3 is TGTGCCAGCTCACCACCTTCCGGAGGGGCCTACGAGCAGTACTTC.

This clone was observed a handful of times. V is TRBV2 and J is TRBJ1-2; no clear D. V was clipped by 2 bases and J by 8 bases, with 3 bases between them. Germline CDR1 is SNHLY and CDR2 is FYNNEI. The CDR3 length is 10 residues. CDR3 in amino acids: CASSESGYTF. CDR3 nucleotides: TGTGCCAGCAGTGAATCGGGCTACACCTTC.

The chain employs TRBV24-1 and TRBJ1-2, with 7 bases fitting TRBD1. J was trimmed by 8 bases and V by 5 bases; bases with no gene match: 4. Per the germline V gene, CDR1 is KGHDR and CDR2 is SFDVKD. The CDR3 consists of 12 residues. The CDR3 loop reads CATSAGGRGYTF. DNA of the CDR3: TGTGCCACCAGTGCAGGGGGTAGGGGCTACACCTTC.

The chain has TRBV7-8 and TRBJ1-6; D unclear. V was shortened by 1 base and J by 5 bases, with 9 bases between the two germline ends. This CDR3 contains 15 residues. CDR1 and CDR2 (germline): SGHVS, FQNEAQ. CDR3 amino acids: CASSLEGQHNSPLHF. The CDR3 DNA reads as TGTGCCAGCAGCTTAGAGGGTCAGCATAATTCACCCCTCCACTTT.

The chain is built from TRBV2 and TRBJ1-2; D might be TRBD1 (5 bases). Trimming took 4 bases from V and 8 from J, leaving 11 bases between them. The germline CDR1 and CDR2 sequences are SNHLY and FYNNEI. The CDR3 is 12 residues long. The CDR3 sequence: CASSVEGRGYTF. CDR3 bases: TGTGCCAGCAGTGTGGAGGGGCGAGGCTACACCTTC.

This rearrangement joins TRBV4-3 to TRBJ2-7; D remains ambiguous. The germline gives CDR1 LGHNA, CDR2 YSLEER. Trimming took 0 bases from V and 4 from J, leaving 10 bases between them. This CDR3 is 14 amino acids long. CDR3 coding DNA: TGCGCCAGCAGCCAAGATGAGGCAACATACGAGCAGTACTTC. The encoded protein is CASSQDEATYEQYF.

This chain links TRBV2 with TRBJ2-7, with 7 nucleotides matching TRBD1. This CDR3 contains 12 residues. Germline V gene lookup returns CDR1 SNHLY and CDR2 FYNNEI. J lost 6 bases, V lost 2 bases, and 1 base had no gene match. CDR3 in amino acids: CASSEKGAEQYF. The DNA of the CDR3 is TGTGCCAGCAGTGAAAAGGGGGCCGAGCAGTACTTC.

This clone was detected only a few times. The chain carries TRBV14 and TRBJ2-7; D is tentatively TRBD1 or TRBD2 (5 bases each). V was clipped by 2 bases and J by 1 base, with 9 bases between them. The germline gives CDR1 SGHDN, CDR2 FVKESK. The CDR3 loop spans 14 amino acids. The CDR3 is CASSQRDGSYEQYF. The CDR3 DNA reads TGTGCCAGCAGCCAACGGGACGGTTCCTACGAGCAGTACTTC.

V is TRBV24-1 and J is TRBJ2-3; TRBD1 aligns across 9 bases. CDR3 length: 14 residues. Germline V lookup: CDR1 KGHDR, CDR2 SFDVKD. Trimming took 6 bases from V and 1 from J; bases not matched to a gene: 1. The CDR3 coding sequence is TGTGCCACCAGTCGGACAGGGGGCACAGATACGCAGTATTTT. This gives the protein CATSRTGGTDTQYF.

This rearrangement joins TRBV5-1 to TRBJ2-7, with D perhaps TRBD1 (5 bases). The germline gives CDR1 SGHRS, CDR2 YFSETQ. The CDR3 runs to 17 residues. V lost 4 bases and J lost 2, with 22 bases in between. Here the CDR3 reads CASSPPGPYGEPYEQYF. The CDR3 bases are TGCGCCAGCAGCCCCCCAGGGCCCTATGGAGAGCCCTACGAGCAGTACTTC.

The chain recombines TRBV18 with TRBJ2-4; D unresolved. The CDR3 extends over 14 amino acids. Germline assignment: CDR1 KGHSH and CDR2 LQKENI. The V end was cut by 3 bases, the J end by 8 bases, with 14 bases between. Here the CDR3 DNA reads TGTGCCAGCTCACCGGATACAACTCGGGACATTCAGTACTTC. It encodes CASSPDTTRDIQYF.

This clone is a singleton in its sample. The rearrangement links TRBV7-9 to TRBJ2-1; 9 nucleotides match TRBD1. Trimming at V came to 5 bases and at J to 6 bases, leaving 17 bases not matched to a gene. The CDR3 runs to 18 residues. The germline CDR1 and CDR2 sequences are SEHNR and FQNEAQ (reference sequence). The CDR3 sequence: CASSLVGLGQGYSNEQFF. In nucleotides, the CDR3 is TGTGCCAGCAGCCTAGTGGGGTTGGGACAGGGTTATTCCAATGAGCAGTTCTTC. The full variable domain, with the rest looked up from reference TRBV7-9 and TRBJ2-1, is DTGVSQNPRHKITKRGQNVTFRCDPISEHNRLYWYRQTLGQGPEFLTYFQNEAQLEKSRLLSDRFSAERPKGSFSTLEIQRTEQGDSAMYLCASSLVGLGQGYSNEQFFGPGTRLTVL.

In its sample, this clone was seen once. The V and J genes are TRBV5-1 and TRBJ2-5; TRBD2 aligns across 10 bases. The germline CDR1 and CDR2 sequences are SGHRS and YFSETQ. V was pared by 5 bases and J by 0 bases, with 7 bases of the junction left unmatched. The length of the CDR3 is 16 residues. The CDR3 protein is CASSTSGVGYQETQYF. CDR3 DNA: TGCGCCAGCAGTACTAGCGGGGTGGGGTACCAAGAGACCCAGTACTTC.